The present T cell receptor (beta chain) was sequenced within a study of shared clonotypes between healthy human individuals. Study-wide points: Depth of sequencing was expected to influence donor clonotype sharing.

As defined, naive CD8 cells were CD45RO-negative and positively selected for CCR7, with terminally differentiated effector memory CD45RA+ cells excluded. Note on this clone: Its target is unknown.

The CDR3 loop spans 15 amino acids. Trimming removed 2 bases at V and 0 bases at J, with 11 bases between. Germline CDR1 and CDR2: SGHRS and YFSETQ. Using approximately 200 ng DNA, some 30,000 T cell genomes, the sorted-subset replicate PCRs were run. Libraries were prepared by immunoSEQ multiplex PCR; TCRdb keeps only in-frame clonotypes and omits some of them. Here the sample spans 2 million or so clones, roughly 95% being singletons. The chain links TRBV5-1 to TRBJ1-1; D call uncertain. Sequenced input: naive CD8+ T cells sorted from blood. This receptor was identified in a man in his late teens or twenties in good health. This CDR3 is CASSLPLEVNTEAFF. DNA of the CDR3: TGCGCCAGCAGCTTACCGCTGGAAGTGAACACTGAAGCTTTCTTT.